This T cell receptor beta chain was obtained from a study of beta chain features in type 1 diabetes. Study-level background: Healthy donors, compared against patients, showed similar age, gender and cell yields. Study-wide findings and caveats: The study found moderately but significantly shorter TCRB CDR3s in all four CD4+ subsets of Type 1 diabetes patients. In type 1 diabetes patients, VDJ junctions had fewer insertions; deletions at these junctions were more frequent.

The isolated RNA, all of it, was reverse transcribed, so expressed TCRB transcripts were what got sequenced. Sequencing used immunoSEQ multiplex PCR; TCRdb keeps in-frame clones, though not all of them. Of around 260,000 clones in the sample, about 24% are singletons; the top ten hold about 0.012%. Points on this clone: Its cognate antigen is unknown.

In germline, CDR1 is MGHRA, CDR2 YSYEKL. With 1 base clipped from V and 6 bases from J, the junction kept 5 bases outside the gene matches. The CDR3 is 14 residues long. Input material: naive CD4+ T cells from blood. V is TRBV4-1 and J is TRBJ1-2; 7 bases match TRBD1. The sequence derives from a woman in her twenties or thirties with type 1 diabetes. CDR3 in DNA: TGCGCCAGCAGCCAAGTACAGGGGCTCGATGGCTACACCTTC. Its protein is CASSQVQGLDGYTF.